The 30 T cell receptor beta chains reported below all come from one sample, sequenced in a study of T cells in Graves' hyperthyroidism and ophthalmopathy. RNA transcripts gave rise to amplified TCR beta CDR3 regions. A first-round RT-PCR of the TCR CDR3 used the HTBI primer set. Each CDR3 protein is one row after TCRdb ran MiXCR on the multiplex PCR reads. The sample lists about 700,000 distinct CDR3 sequences, 14% seen once, with approximately 10% in the top ten. The sequenced sample was blood. The receptor source for this set is a woman between 18 and 30 years old with Graves' hyperthyroidism.

V gene TRBV6-1 combines with J gene TRBJ2-7; TRBD1 or TRBD2 may be the D gene (5 bases each). The CDR3 extends over 13 amino acids. Germline CDR1 reads MNHNS; CDR2 reads SASEGT. Trimming shortened V by 7 bases and J by 2 bases, and 12 bases separated the two germline ends. CDR3 sequence: CASTFGATYEQYF. The CDR3 DNA sequence: TGTGCCAGCACCTTCGGGGCAACCTACGAGCAGTACTTC.

The V and J genes are TRBV5-8 and TRBJ2-7; maybe TRBD1 (5 bases). The CDR3 consists of 15 residues. V was pared by 5 bases and J by 3 bases, with 18 bases between. Germline V gene lookup returns CDR1 SGHTS and CDR2 YDEGEE. The CDR3 region is CASRRGRGRGYEQYF. In DNA form, the CDR3 reads TGTGCCAGCAGACGTGGAAGGGGTCGTGGCTACGAGCAGTACTTC.

This clonotype was seen many times. J is TRBJ1-5 and V is TRBV10-3; 7 nucleotides match TRBD1. The germline gives CDR1 ENHRY, CDR2 SYGVKD. V gave up 0 bases and J gave up 0 bases; unmatched junction bases: 8. The CDR3 consists of 18 residues. CDR3 DNA sequence: TGTGCCATCAGTGAGTCGGTAGTAACAGGGGATAGCAATCAGCCCCAGCATTTT. Encoded protein: CAISESVVTGDSNQPQHF.

There are a few counts of this clonotype. The chain combines TRBV19 with TRBJ2-7; D is possibly TRBD1 (6 bases). The CDR3 extends over 14 amino acids. With 1 base removed from V and 1 base from J, the gap between germline ends came to 8 bases. Germline V lookup: CDR1 LNHDA, CDR2 SQIVND (reference sequence). Here the CDR3 reads CASSIADSSYEQYF. The CDR3 DNA follows: TGTGCCAGTAGTATAGCGGACAGTTCCTACGAGCAGTACTTC.

There are a few counts of this clonotype. The gene calls are TRBV5-1 and TRBJ1-1; D is possibly TRBD1 (5 bases). Germline V gene sequence: CDR1 SGHRS, CDR2 YFSETQ. The CDR3 sequence is 15 residues long. The V end lost 0 bases, the J end lost 4 bases, and 13 bases lay between the germline ends. The CDR3 DNA sequence: TGCGCCAGCAGCTTGGTTTCGGGGGGAGGCACTGAAGCTTTCTTT. Its translation: CASSLVSGGGTEAFF. Together with reference TRBV5-1 and TRBJ1-1, the CDR3 gives the full variable domain: KAGVTQTPRYLIKTRGQQVTLSCSPISGHRSVSWYQQTPGQGLQFLFEYFSETQRNKGNFPGRFSGRQFSNSRSEMNVSTLELGDSALYLCASSLVSGGGTEAFFGQGTRLTVV.

This clonotype occurred a few times. The gene calls are TRBV20-1 and TRBJ2-7; D is uncertain. Germline CDR1 reads DFQATT; CDR2 reads SNEGSKA (reference sequence). The CDR3 extends over 12 amino acids. V was pared by 3 bases and J by 5 bases, with 11 bases between. The CDR3, as DNA: TGCAGTGCTAGCACCGATTCAAACGAGCAGTACTTC. Amino acid sequence: CSASTDSNEQYF.

This clonotype was seen repeatedly, ten times or more. V usage is TRBV2 and J usage is TRBJ2-5; the D call may be TRBD1 or TRBD2 (6 bases each). The CDR3 length is 15 residues. Between the trimmed V and J ends, which lost 6 bases and 5 bases, there was a span of 19 bases. From germline, CDR1 is SNHLY and CDR2 FYNNEI. CDR3 amino acids: CASRTLPGAFETQYF. The CDR3 DNA is TGTGCCAGCAGGACCCTGCCGGGGGCATTTGAGACCCAGTACTTC.

This clonotype was seen a few times. This chain joins TRBV27 and TRBJ2-7, with 7 bases that match TRBD1. V gave up 6 bases and J gave up 1 base; unmatched junction bases: 6. Germline CDR1 MNHEY, CDR2 SMNVEV (reference sequence). This CDR3 contains 14 residues. As DNA, the CDR3 is TGTGCCAGCAGGCCACTGGGACAGTCCTACGAGCAGTACTTC. This codes for CASRPLGQSYEQYF.

V gene TRBV29-1 combines with J gene TRBJ2-1, with 15 bases identical to TRBD2. The CDR3 is 15 residues long. V gave up 6 bases and J gave up 6 bases; unmatched junction bases: 6. In germline, CDR1 is SQVTM, CDR2 ANQGSEA. The chain's CDR3 is CSVVGTSGRSNEQFF. For the CDR3, the DNA is TGCAGCGTCGTTGGGACTAGCGGGAGGAGCAATGAGCAGTTCTTC.

The V call is TRBV7-9, the J call TRBJ1-3; maybe TRBD1 (6 bases). V was trimmed by 5 bases and J by 2 bases, leaving 13 bases between them. The CDR3 spans 15 residues. Germline-derived CDR1 and CDR2 are SEHNR and FQNEAQ (reference sequence). CDR3 sequence: CASSPAGAAGNTIYF. CDR3 DNA: TGTGCCAGCAGCCCGGCAGGGGCCGCTGGAAACACCATATATTTT.

The rearrangement uses TRBV6-5 and TRBJ2-1; 8 bases match TRBD2. Germline-derived CDR1 and CDR2 are MNHEY and SVGAGI. With 2 bases clipped from V and 4 bases from J, the junction kept 7 bases outside the gene matches. The CDR3 runs to 16 residues. CDR3 in amino acids: CASSYRAGGYYNEQFF. Written as DNA, the CDR3 is TGTGCCAGCAGTTACAGGGCGGGAGGATATTACAATGAGCAGTTCTTC.

V usage is TRBV6-2 or TRBV6-3 and J usage is TRBJ2-1, with D perhaps matching TRBD1 or TRBD2 (5 bases each). The CDR3 totals 14 residues. The V gene's germline CDR1 is MNHEY and CDR2 SVGEGT. Trimming shortened V by 4 bases and J by 16 bases, and 23 bases separated the two germline ends. CDR3 in DNA: TGTGCCAGCAGTTCCCAGGGACGGACAATACATTTCTTCTTC. Its translation: CASSSQGRTIHFFF.

In its sample, this clonotype was seen a few times. The CDR3 spells CASSPLTSLDTQYF. CDR3 bases: TGTGCCAGCAGCCCCCTGACTAGCTTGGATACGCAGTATTTT. The chain joins TRBV14 to TRBJ2-3, with 7 bases lining up with TRBD2. With 4 bases clipped from V and 6 bases from J, the junction kept 7 bases outside the gene matches. CDR3 size: 14 residues. Germline CDR1 and CDR2: SGHDN and FVKESK.

This clonotype was observed many times. The rearrangement uses TRBV4-1 and TRBJ2-7; no clear D gene. Trimming shortened V by 5 bases and J by 7 bases, and 9 bases separated the two germline ends. This CDR3 is 11 amino acids long. The germline CDR1 and CDR2 sequences are MGHRA and YSYEKL. The CDR3 region is CASSSPLEQYF. CDR3 coding DNA: TGCGCCAGCAGCTCCCCACTGGAGCAGTACTTC.

This clonotype was found many times. The chain employs TRBV20-1 and TRBJ2-1; 8 bases align to TRBD2. V lost 0 bases, J lost 7 bases, and 11 bases stayed unmatched. Germline V CDR1 and CDR2: DFQATT, SNEGSKA (reference sequence). CDR3 length: 16 residues. The CDR3 bases are TGCAGTGCTAGAGATGTTGTGCCGGGAGGGCGGAATGAGCAGTTCTTC. Translating it yields CSARDVVPGGRNEQFF.

The J gene is TRBJ2-1, the V gene TRBV7-2, with D perhaps matching TRBD2 (6 bases). The CDR3 totals 16 residues. Between the trimmed V and J ends, which lost 2 bases and 2 bases, there was a span of 13 bases. Per germline, CDR1 SGHTA and CDR2 FQGNSA. This chain's CDR3 is CASSLSSGGTYNEQFF. The CDR3 coding sequence is TGTGCCAGCAGCTTAAGTTCAGGCGGGACCTACAATGAGCAGTTCTTC.

The chain employs TRBV28 and TRBJ2-1; 8 nucleotides line up with TRBD2. The CDR3 consists of 15 residues. CDR1 and CDR2 (germline): MDHEN, SYDVKM. V shed 5 bases and J 4 bases; nucleotides not matched to a gene: 7. CDR3 nucleotides: TGTGCCAGCAGTCTAATAGCGGGGTCGTACAATGAGCAGTTCTTC. Amino acid sequence: CASSLIAGSYNEQFF.

This clonotype was seen only a few times. The genes are TRBV29-1 and TRBJ2-1; D possibly corresponds to TRBD2 (5 bases). This CDR3 is 11 amino acids long. The V and J ends lost 6 bases and 8 bases respectively, with 11 bases between them. Germline V gene data show CDR1 as SQVTM and CDR2 as ANQGSEA. The CDR3 reads CSVEVSDEQFF. For the CDR3, the DNA is TGCAGCGTGGAGGTGTCTGATGAGCAGTTCTTC.

This clonotype was detected only a few times. The rearrangement links TRBV29-1 to TRBJ2-3, with TRBD2 identical over 14 bases. CDR1 SQVTM and CDR2 ANQGSEA come from the germline V gene. This CDR3 spans 15 amino acids. V gave up 7 bases and J gave up 5 bases; unmatched junction bases: 8. CDR3 nucleotides: TGCAGCGCCGGCGGGACTAGCGGGAGCGTAGATACGCAGTATTTT. Protein product: CSAGGTSGSVDTQYF.

This clonotype was observed many times. The V gene is TRBV7-2, the J gene TRBJ2-1, with D unclear. Germline V lookup: CDR1 SGHTA, CDR2 FQGNSA. The CDR3 has 13 amino acids. The ends were cut back, 2 bases at V and 5 bases at J, with 7 bases in the middle. The CDR3 DNA follows: TGTGCCAGCAGCTTAATGGGCAACAATGAGCAGTTCTTC. As protein: CASSLMGNNEQFF.

This clonotype was detected a few times. V gene TRBV7-9 combines with J gene TRBJ1-2; no clear D gene. Germline CDR1 SEHNR, CDR2 FQNEAQ (reference sequence). Trimming left V 1 base short and J 8 bases short, with 11 bases between. The CDR3 length is 13 residues. This CDR3 is CASSLVRILGYTF. The CDR3 DNA is TGTGCCAGCAGCTTAGTTCGGATTTTGGGCTACACCTTC.

The table lists this clonotype with a few counts. This chain links TRBV4-3 with TRBJ1-3; 8 bases align to TRBD1. The germline gives CDR1 LGHNA, CDR2 YSLEER. The CDR3 covers 14 residues. V dropped 5 bases and J dropped 4; count of bases not matched to a gene: 4. CDR3 sequence: CASSTTGVGNTIYF. CDR3 sequence (DNA): TGCGCCAGCAGCACGACAGGGGTCGGAAACACCATATATTTT.

The gene calls are TRBV4-3 and TRBJ1-1; possibly TRBD1 for D (6 bases). CDR1 is LGHNA and CDR2 is YSLEER in the germline V gene. The V end was cut by 0 bases, the J end by 6 bases, with 14 bases between. This CDR3 is built from 15 residues. The CDR3 is CASSQDRGGAAEAFF. CDR3 bases: TGCGCCAGCAGCCAAGATCGGGGGGGGGCCGCTGAAGCTTTCTTT.

This clonotype was picked up many times. V and J are TRBV6-2 or TRBV6-3 and TRBJ2-1; D unclear. Germline V lookup: CDR1 MNHEY, CDR2 SVGEGT. The CDR3 covers 12 residues. V lost 7 bases to trimming and J lost 1 base, with 5 bases between them. CDR3 sequence (DNA): TGTGCCAGCACCACTTCCTACAATGAGCAGTTCTTC. It codes for CASTTSYNEQFF.

This clonotype appeared many times. The chain employs TRBV30 and TRBJ2-3; 7 bases are shared with TRBD2. The CDR3 runs 15 residues. Per germline, CDR1 GTSNPN and CDR2 SVGIG (reference sequence). Losses at the gene ends were 3 bases for V and 0 bases for J; bases not matched to a gene: 6. The DNA for the CDR3 is TGTGCCTGGAGCCTAAGCGGGACTAGCACAGATACGCAGTATTTT. Amino acid sequence: CAWSLSGTSTDTQYF. The complete variable domain, with remaining parts taken from reference TRBV30 and TRBJ2-3, reads SQTIHQWPATLVQPVGSPLSLECTVEGTSNPNLYWYRQAAGRGLQLLFYSVGIGQISSEVPQNLSASRPQDRQFILSSKKLLLSDSGFYLCAWSLSGTSTDTQYFGPGTRLTVL.

The CDR3 DNA reads TGTGCCAGCAGTCCCCACTCGAGGGGGAACACTGAAGCTTTCTTT. Translated, it gives CASSPHSRGNTEAFF. The genes are TRBV6-1 and TRBJ1-1; D perhaps matches TRBD1 (5 bases). The CDR3 runs 15 residues. V was shortened by 5 bases and J by 1 base, with 14 bases between the two germline ends. Germline V CDR1 and CDR2: MNHNS, SASEGT.

Ten or more counts support this clonotype. The chain couples TRBV13 to TRBJ2-4; TRBD2 aligns across 7 bases. V shed 10 bases, J shed 0 bases, and the junction held 3 bases outside the gene matches. The CDR3 has 13 amino acids. Germline assignment: CDR1 PRHDT and CDR2 FYEKMQ (reference sequence). This CDR3 reads CAIWGGAKNIQYF. CDR3 nucleotide sequence: TGTGCCATATGGGGGGGAGCCAAAAACATTCAGTACTTC.

This chain connects TRBV28 to TRBJ2-5, with 13 bases lining up with TRBD2. The CDR3 contains 16 residues. V trimming: 3 bases; J trimming: 3 bases; junction bases outside the gene matches: 4. The germline V gene has CDR1 MDHEN and CDR2 SYDVKM. CDR3 bases: TGTGCCAGCAGTTTGCAGACTAGCGGGAGGAAAGAGACCCAGTACTTC. It specifies CASSLQTSGRKETQYF.

This clonotype was seen at least ten times. The V call is TRBV24-1, the J call TRBJ1-1; D may be TRBD1 (5 bases). The CDR3 consists of 13 residues. Germline V gene lookup returns CDR1 KGHDR and CDR2 SFDVKD. Trimming cost V 5 bases and J 8 bases, with 14 bases left between them. The CDR3 DNA reads as TGTGCCACCAGTGGCCTCGGAGGGACGGAAGCTTTCTTT. Protein: CATSGLGGTEAFF.

Remarks on this clonotype: This may arise from a read error, as a much more abundant clone is one base away. The chain recombines TRBV11-2 with TRBJ2-1; 8 nucleotides line up with TRBD2. In germline, CDR1 is SGHAT, CDR2 FQNNGV. The length of the CDR3 is 16 residues. As DNA, the CDR3 is TGTGCCAGCAGCTTAAGTCGGTACGGGAGGGTGGGGGAGCAGTCCTTC. Protein product: CASSLSRYGRVGEQSF.